Presented here are 5 T cell receptor beta chains from one specimen sequenced in a study of regulatory T cells in long-lasting Graves disease. Time point given: persistent/refractory GD, antithyroid drugs over 5 years with positive TRAb. With RNA extracted from PBMCs as input, the TCR library was made. Through Arm-PCR of CDR3 regions and iRepertoire HTBI primers, TCR beta libraries were built. TCRdb fed the multiplex PCR reads into MiXCR, producing one record per CDR3 protein. This table holds around 450,000 distinct CDR3 sequences, about 22% found once. The sample consisted of peripheral blood mononuclear cells (PBMCs), taken when the disease was refractory, from a patient treated with antithyroid drugs. The receptors derive from a female donor with Graves disease.

The chain carries TRBV30 and TRBJ2-5; D uncertain. The V gene's germline CDR1 is GTSNPN and CDR2 SVGIG (reference sequence). V gave up 0 bases and J gave up 3 bases, with 5 bases separating them. The CDR3 totals 12 residues. The CDR3 DNA sequence: TGTGCCTGGAGTGTAGTGGAAGAGACCCAGTACTTC. This gives the protein CAWSVVEETQYF.

This clonotype was picked up many times. This chain joins TRBV15 and TRBJ1-2; 7 positions agree with TRBD1. The CDR3 has 13 amino acids. Germline trimming cut 3 bases from V and 8 bases from J; bases unmatched to any gene: 6. The V gene's germline CDR1 is LNHNV and CDR2 YYDKDF (reference sequence). This chain's CDR3 is CATSSDRAGGYTF. The CDR3 coding sequence is TGTGCCACCAGCAGCGACAGGGCGGGAGGCTACACCTTC.

This clonotype appeared many times. V is TRBV2 and J is TRBJ1-2, with D uncertain. Germline V gene lookup returns CDR1 SNHLY and CDR2 FYNNEI. V lost 7 bases and J 4 bases, leaving 16 bases between the germline ends. The CDR3 consists of 14 residues. The CDR3 loop is CASKIDAGAYGYTF. The CDR3 region has the DNA TGTGCCAGCAAAATCGACGCAGGCGCCTATGGCTACACCTTC.

The sample holds many counts of this clonotype. V and J are TRBV2 and TRBJ1-2; 8 bases match TRBD1. Trimming removed 5 bases from V and 8 bases from J; junction bases left unmatched: 13. Germline CDR1 and CDR2: SNHLY and FYNNEI. The CDR3 loop spans 15 amino acids. CDR3 bases: TGTGCCAGCAGTTACTATTACAGGGGGGAAGGAGGCTACACCTTC. The encoded protein is CASSYYYRGEGGYTF. Looking up the rest from reference TRBV2 and TRBJ1-2 gives the full variable domain: EPEVTQTPSHQVTQMGQEVILRCVPISNHLYFYWYRQILGQKVEFLVSFYNNEISEKSEIFDDQFSVERPDGSNFTLKIRSTKLEDSAMYFCASSYYYRGEGGYTFGSGTRLTVV.

The chain joins TRBV7-8 to TRBJ2-7; no definite D call. The CDR3 runs to 13 residues. Germline V CDR1 and CDR2: SGHVS, FQNEAQ. Trimming cost V 2 bases and J 5 bases, with 10 bases left between them. CDR3 sequence: CASSLKPYDEQYF. The CDR3 bases are TGTGCCAGCAGCTTAAAACCATACGACGAGCAGTACTTC.